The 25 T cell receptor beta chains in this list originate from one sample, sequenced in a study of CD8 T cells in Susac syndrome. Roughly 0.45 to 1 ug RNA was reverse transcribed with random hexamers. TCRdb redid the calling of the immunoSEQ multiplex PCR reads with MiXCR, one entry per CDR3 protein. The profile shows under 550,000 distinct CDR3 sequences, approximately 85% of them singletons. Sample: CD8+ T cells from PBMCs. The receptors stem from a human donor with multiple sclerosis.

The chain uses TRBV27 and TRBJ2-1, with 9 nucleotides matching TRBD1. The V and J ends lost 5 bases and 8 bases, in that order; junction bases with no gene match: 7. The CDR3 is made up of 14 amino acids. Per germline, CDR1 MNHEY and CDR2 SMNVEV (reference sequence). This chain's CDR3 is CASSITGGRDEQFF. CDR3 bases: TGTGCCAGCAGTATCACAGGGGGCAGGGATGAGCAGTTCTTC.

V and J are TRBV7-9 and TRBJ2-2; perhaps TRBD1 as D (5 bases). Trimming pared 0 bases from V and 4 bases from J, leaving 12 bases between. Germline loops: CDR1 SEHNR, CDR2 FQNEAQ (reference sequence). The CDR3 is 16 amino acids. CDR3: CASSLAGGHGTGELFF. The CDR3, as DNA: TGTGCCAGCAGCTTAGCGGGCGGACACGGCACCGGGGAGCTGTTTTTT.

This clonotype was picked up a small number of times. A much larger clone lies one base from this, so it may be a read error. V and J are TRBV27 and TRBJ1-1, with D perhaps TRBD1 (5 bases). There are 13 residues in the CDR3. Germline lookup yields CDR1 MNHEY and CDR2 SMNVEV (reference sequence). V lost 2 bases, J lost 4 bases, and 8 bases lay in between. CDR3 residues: CASSLGGTTEAFF. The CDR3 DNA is TGTGCCAGCAGTTTAGGGGGGACCACTGAAGCTTTCTTT.

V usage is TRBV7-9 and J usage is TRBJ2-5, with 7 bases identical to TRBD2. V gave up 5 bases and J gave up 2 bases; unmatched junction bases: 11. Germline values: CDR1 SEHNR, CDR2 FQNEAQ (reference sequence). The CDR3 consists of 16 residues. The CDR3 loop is CASSPLWGGPQETQYF. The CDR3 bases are TGTGCCAGCAGCCCCCTTTGGGGAGGGCCGCAAGAGACCCAGTACTTC.

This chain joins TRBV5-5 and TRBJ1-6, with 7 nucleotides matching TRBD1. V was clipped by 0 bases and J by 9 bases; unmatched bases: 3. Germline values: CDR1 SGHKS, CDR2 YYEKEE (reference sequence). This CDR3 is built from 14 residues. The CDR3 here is CASSLGQGLSPLHF. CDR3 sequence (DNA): TGTGCCAGCAGCTTGGGACAGGGCCTTTCACCCCTCCACTTT.

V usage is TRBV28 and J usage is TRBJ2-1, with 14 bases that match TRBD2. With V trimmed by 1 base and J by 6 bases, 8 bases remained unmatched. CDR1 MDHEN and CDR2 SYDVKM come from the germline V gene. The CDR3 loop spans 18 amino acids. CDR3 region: CASSLSEPGLAGGNEQFF. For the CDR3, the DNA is TGTGCCAGCAGTTTATCCGAGCCCGGACTAGCGGGAGGCAATGAGCAGTTCTTC.

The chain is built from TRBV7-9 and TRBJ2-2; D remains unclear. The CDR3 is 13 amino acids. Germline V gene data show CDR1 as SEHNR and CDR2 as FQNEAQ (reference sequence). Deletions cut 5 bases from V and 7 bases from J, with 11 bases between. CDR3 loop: CASSVLDGGELFF. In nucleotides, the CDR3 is TGTGCCAGCAGCGTATTAGATGGCGGGGAGCTGTTTTTT.

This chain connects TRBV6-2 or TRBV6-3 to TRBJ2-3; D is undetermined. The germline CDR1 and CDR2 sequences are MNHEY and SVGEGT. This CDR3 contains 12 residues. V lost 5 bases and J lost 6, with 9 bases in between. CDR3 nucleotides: TGTGCCAGCAGTAAATCACCCGATACGCAGTATTTT. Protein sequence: CASSKSPDTQYF.

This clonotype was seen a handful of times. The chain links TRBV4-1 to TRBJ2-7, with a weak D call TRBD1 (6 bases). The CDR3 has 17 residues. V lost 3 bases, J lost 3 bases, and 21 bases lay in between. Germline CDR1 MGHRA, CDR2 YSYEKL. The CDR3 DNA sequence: TGCGCCAGCAGCCACCACACCGTCCGGGACATCTTCTACGAGCAGTACTTC. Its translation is CASSHHTVRDIFYEQYF.

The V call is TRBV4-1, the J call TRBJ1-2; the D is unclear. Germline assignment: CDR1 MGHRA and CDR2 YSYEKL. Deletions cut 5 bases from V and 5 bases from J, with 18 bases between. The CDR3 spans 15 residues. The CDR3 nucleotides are TGCGCCAGCAGCTTTCGTATAGAGGGCAGTTATGGCTACACCTTC. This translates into CASSFRIEGSYGYTF.

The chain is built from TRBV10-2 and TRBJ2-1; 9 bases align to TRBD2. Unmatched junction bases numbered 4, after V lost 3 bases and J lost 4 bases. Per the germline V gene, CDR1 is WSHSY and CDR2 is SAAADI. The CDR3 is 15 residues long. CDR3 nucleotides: TGCGCCAGCAGTGATCTAGCGGGAACGTACAATGAGCAGTTCTTC. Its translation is CASSDLAGTYNEQFF.

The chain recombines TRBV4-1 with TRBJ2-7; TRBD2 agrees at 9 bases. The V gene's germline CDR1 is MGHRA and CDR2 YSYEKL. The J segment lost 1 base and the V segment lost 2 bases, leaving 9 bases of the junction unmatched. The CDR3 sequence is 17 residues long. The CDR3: CASSQLRLAELSYEQYF. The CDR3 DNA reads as TGCGCCAGCAGCCAACTCCGACTAGCGGAATTATCCTACGAGCAGTACTTC.

The CDR3 DNA reads TGTGCCAGCAGTTTAGAGGGTCTCACAGATACGCAGTATTTT. Translation gives CASSLEGLTDTQYF. The chain employs TRBV12-3 or TRBV12-4 and TRBJ2-3; D is undetermined. This CDR3 spans 14 amino acids. V was pared by 1 base and J by 2 bases, with 7 bases between.

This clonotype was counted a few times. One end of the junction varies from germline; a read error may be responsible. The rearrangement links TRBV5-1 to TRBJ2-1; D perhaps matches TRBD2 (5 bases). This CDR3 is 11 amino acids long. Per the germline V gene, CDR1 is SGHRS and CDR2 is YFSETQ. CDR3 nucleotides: TGTGCCAGCAGTTTAGAGGGTGAGCAGTTCTTC. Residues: CASSLEGEQFF.

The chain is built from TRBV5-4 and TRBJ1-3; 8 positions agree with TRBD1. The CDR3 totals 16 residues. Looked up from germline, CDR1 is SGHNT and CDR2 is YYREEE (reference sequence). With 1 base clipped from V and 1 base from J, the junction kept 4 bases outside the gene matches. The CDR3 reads CASSLHRGKSGNTIYF. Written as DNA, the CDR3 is TGTGCCAGCAGCTTGCACAGGGGGAAGTCTGGAAACACCATATATTTT.

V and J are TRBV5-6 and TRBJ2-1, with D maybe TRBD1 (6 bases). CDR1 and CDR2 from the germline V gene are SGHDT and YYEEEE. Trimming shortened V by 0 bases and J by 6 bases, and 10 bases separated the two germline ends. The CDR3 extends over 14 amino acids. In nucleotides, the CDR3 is TGTGCCAGCAGCTTGGTGCAGGGGAGCAATGAGCAGTTCTTC. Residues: CASSLVQGSNEQFF.

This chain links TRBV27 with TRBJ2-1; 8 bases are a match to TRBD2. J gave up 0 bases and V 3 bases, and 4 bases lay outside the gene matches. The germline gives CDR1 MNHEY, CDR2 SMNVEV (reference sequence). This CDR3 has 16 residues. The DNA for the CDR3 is TGTGCCAGCAGTTTGGGACTAGAGATCTCCTACAATGAGCAGTTCTTC. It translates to CASSLGLEISYNEQFF.

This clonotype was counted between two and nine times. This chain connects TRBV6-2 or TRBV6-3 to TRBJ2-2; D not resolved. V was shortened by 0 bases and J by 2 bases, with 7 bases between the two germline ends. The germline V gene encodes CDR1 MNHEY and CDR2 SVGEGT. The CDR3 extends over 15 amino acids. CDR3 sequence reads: CASSYSTGNTGELFF. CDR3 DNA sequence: TGTGCCAGCAGTTACTCGACCGGAAACACCGGGGAGCTGTTTTTT.

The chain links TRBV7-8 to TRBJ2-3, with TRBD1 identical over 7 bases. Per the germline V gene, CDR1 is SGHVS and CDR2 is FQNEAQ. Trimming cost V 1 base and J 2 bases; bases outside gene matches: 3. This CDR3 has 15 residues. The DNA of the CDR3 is TGTGCCAGCAGCTTAGTTGGACAGGACACAGATACGCAGTATTTT. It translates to CASSLVGQDTDTQYF.

This CDR3 reads CASSLLGRGDTEAFF. As DNA, the CDR3 is TGTGCCAGCAGCTTACTAGGGAGAGGGGACACTGAAGCTTTCTTT. The V gene is TRBV7-9, the J gene TRBJ1-1, with D perhaps TRBD1 (5 bases). Germline CDR1 SEHNR, CDR2 FQNEAQ (reference sequence). The CDR3 is 15 residues long. V gave up 2 bases and J gave up 3 bases, with 13 bases separating them.

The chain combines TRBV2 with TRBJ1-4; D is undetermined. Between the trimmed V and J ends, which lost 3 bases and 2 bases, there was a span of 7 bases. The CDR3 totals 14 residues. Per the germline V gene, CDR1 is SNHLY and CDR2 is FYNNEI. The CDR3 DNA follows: TGTGCCAGCAGTGAGAGCTTGACTAATGAAAAACTGTTTTTT. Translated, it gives CASSESLTNEKLFF.

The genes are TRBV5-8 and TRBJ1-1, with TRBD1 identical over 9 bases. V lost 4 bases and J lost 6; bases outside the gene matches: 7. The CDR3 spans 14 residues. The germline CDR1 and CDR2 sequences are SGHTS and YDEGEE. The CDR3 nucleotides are TGTGCCAGCAGCCACGGGACAGGGACTTCTGAAGCTTTCTTT. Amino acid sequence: CASSHGTGTSEAFF.

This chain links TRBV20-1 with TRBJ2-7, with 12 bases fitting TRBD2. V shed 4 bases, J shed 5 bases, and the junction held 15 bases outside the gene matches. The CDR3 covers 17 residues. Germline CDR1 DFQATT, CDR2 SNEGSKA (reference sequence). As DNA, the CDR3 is TGCAGTGCTACCGGAGGGCTAGCGGGAGGGGGGTTGGACGAGCAGTACTTC. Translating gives CSATGGLAGGGLDEQYF.

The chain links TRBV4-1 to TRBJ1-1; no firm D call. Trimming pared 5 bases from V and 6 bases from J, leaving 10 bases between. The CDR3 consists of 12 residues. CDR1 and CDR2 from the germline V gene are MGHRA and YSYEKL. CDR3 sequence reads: CASSGENPEAFF. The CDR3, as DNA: TGCGCCAGCAGCGGGGAAAATCCTGAAGCTTTCTTT.

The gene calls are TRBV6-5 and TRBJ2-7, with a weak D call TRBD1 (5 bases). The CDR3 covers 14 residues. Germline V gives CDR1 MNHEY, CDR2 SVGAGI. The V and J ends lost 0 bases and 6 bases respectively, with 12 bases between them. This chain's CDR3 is CASSYSSRGIEQYF. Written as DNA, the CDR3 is TGTGCCAGCAGTTACTCTAGTAGGGGTATCGAGCAGTACTTC.